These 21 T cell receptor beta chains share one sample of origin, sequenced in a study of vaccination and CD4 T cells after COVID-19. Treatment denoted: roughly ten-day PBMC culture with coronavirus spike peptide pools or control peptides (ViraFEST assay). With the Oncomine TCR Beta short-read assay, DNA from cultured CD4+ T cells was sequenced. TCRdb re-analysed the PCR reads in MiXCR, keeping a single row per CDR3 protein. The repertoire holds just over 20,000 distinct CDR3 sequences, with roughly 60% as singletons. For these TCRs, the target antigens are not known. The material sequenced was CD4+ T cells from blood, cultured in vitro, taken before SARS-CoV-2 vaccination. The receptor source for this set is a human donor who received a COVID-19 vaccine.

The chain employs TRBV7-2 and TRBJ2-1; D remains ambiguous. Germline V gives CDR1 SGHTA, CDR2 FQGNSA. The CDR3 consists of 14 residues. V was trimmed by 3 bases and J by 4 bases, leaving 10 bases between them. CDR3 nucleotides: TGTGCCAGCAGCTTCGCACTTACGTACAATGAGCAGTTCTTC. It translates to CASSFALTYNEQFF.

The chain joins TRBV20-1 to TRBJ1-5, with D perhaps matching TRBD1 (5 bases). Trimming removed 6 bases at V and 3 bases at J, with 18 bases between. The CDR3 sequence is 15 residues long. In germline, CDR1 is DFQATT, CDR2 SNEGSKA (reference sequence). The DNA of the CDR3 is TGCAGTGCCGTCGGATTCGGGGGTTTCAATCAGCCCCAGCATTTT. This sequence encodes CSAVGFGGFNQPQHF.

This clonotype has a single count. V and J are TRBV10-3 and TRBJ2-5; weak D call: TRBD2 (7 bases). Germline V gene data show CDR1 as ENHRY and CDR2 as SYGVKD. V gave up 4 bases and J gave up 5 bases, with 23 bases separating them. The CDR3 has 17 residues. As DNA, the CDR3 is TGTGCCATCAGTGGTGGGGGGGGGCCCCCCTTTGAGGAGACCCAGTACTTC. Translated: CAISGGGGPPFEETQYF.

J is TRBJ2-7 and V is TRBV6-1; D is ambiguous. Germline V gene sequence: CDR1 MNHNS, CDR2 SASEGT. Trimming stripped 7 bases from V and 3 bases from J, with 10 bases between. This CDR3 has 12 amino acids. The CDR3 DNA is TGTGCCAGCAAGATAGGGCTCTACGAGCAGTACTTC. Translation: CASKIGLYEQYF.

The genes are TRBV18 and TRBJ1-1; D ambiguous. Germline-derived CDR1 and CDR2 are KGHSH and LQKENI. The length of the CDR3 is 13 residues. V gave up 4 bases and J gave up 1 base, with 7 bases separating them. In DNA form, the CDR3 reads TGTGCCAGCTCACTGGTCTCGAACACTGAAGCTTTCTTT. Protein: CASSLVSNTEAFF. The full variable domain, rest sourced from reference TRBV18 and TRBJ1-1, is NAGVMQNPRHLVRRRGQEARLRCSPMKGHSHVYWYRQLPEEGLKFMVYLQKENIIDESGMPKERFSAEFPKEGPSILRIQQVVRGDSAAYFCASSLVSNTEAFFGQGTRLTVV.

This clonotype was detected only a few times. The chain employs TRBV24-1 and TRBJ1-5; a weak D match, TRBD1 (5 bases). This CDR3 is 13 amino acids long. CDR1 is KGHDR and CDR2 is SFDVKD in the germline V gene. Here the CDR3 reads CATQGYSNQPQHF. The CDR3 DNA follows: TGTGCTACGCAGGGATATAGCAATCAGCCCCAGCATTTT.

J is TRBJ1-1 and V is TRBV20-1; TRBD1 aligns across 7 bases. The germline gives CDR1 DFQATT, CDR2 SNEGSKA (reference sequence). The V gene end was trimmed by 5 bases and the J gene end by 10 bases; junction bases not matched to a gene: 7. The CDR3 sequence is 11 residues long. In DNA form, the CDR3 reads TGCAGTGCTGTTCGACAGGGCCCAGCTTTCTTT. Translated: CSAVRQGPAFF.

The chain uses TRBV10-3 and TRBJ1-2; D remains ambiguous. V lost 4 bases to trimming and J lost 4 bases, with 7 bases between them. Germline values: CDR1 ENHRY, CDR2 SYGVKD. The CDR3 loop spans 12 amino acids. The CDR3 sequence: CAISVAGYGYTF. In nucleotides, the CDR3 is TGTGCCATCAGTGTGGCGGGCTATGGCTACACCTTC.

The CDR3 DNA sequence: TGCAGTGCTAGAGATGACAGGGAGCGTAGCTATGGCTACACCTTC. Encoded protein: CSARDDRERSYGYTF. This chain connects TRBV20-1 to TRBJ1-2; TRBD1 matches at 7 bases. The trim removed 0 bases at V and 4 bases at J, leaving 8 bases unmatched. This CDR3 is 15 amino acids long. The germline V gene encodes CDR1 DFQATT and CDR2 SNEGSKA (reference sequence).

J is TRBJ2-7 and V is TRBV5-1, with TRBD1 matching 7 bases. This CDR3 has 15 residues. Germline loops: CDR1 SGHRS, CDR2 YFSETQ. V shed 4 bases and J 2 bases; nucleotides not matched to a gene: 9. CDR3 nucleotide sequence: TGCGCCAGCAGCCTAGCCGGACAGGAGCCCTACGAGCAGTACTTC. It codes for CASSLAGQEPYEQYF.

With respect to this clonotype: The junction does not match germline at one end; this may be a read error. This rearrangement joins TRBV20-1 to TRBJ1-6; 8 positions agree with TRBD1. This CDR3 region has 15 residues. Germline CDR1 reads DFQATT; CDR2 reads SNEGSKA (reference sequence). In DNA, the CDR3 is TGCAGTGCTTCCCAGGGGGCCGAGGGTAATTCACCCCTCCGCTTT. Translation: CSASQGAEGNSPLRF.

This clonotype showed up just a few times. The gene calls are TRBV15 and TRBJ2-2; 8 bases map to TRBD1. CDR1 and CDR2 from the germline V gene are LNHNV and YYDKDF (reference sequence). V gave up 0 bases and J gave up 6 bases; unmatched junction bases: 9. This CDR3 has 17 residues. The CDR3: CATSRDRAGGAPGELFF. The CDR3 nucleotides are TGTGCCACCAGCAGAGATAGGGCAGGGGGCGCCCCCGGGGAGCTGTTTTTT.

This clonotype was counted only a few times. CDR3 DNA: TGTGCCAGCAGCTCGGGACTAGCGGGGGGTACCTACTCCTACGAGCAGTACTTC. Protein: CASSSGLAGGTYSYEQYF. The chain joins TRBV7-8 to TRBJ2-7; the match to TRBD2 covers 15 bases. The CDR3 spans 18 residues. The junction had 7 bases not matched to a gene; V was cut back by 4 bases and J by 0 bases. Germline V gene lookup returns CDR1 SGHVS and CDR2 FQNEAQ.

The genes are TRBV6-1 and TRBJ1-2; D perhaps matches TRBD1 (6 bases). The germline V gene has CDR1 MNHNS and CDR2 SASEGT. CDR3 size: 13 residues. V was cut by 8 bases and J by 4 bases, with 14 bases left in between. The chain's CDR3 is CASQKQGSYGYTF. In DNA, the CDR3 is TGTGCCAGCCAAAAACAGGGAAGCTATGGCTACACCTTC.

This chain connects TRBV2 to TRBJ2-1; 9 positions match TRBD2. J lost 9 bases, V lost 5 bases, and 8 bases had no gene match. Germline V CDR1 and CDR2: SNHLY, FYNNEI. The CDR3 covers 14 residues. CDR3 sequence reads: CASSPSGVAGEQFF. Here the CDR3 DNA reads TGTGCCAGCAGTCCTAGCGGGGTAGCGGGTGAGCAGTTCTTC.

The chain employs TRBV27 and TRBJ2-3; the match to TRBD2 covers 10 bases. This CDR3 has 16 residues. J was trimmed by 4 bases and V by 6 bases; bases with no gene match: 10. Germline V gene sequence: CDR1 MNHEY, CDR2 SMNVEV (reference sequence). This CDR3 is CASRGAGGTKADTQYF. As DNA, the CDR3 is TGTGCCAGCAGGGGAGCGGGGGGGACAAAAGCAGATACGCAGTATTTT.

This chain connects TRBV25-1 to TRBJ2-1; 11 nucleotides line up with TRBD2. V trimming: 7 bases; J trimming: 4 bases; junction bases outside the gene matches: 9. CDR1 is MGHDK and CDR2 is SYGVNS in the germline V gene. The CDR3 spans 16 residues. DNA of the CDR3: TGTGCCAGCACCCCTTCTAGCGGGGGGACATACAATGAGCAGTTCTTC. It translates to CASTPSSGGTYNEQFF.

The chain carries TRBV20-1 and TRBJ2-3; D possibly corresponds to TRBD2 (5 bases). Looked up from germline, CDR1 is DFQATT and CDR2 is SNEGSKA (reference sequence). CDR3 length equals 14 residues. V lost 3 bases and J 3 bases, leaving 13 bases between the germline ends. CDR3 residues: CSARGAVLTDTQYF. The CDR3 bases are TGCAGTGCTAGGGGAGCCGTCTTAACAGATACGCAGTATTTT.

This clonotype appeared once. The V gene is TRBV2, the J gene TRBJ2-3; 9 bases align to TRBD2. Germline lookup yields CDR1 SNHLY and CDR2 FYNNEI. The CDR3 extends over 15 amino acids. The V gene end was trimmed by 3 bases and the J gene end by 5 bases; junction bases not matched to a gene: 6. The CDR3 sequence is CASSERGGPGDTQYF. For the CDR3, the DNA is TGTGCCAGCAGTGAGCGGGGGGGCCCCGGAGATACGCAGTATTTT.

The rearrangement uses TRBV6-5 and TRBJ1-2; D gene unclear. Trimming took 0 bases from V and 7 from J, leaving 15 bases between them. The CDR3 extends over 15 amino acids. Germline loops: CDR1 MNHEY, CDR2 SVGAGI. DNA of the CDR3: TGTGCCAGCAGTTACTCGATACAGCTTAGTGGTGGCTACACCTTC. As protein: CASSYSIQLSGGYTF.

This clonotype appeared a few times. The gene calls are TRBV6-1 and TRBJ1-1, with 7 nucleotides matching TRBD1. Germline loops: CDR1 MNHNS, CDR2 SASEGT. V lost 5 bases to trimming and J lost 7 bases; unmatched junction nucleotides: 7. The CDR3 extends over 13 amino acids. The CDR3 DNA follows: TGTGCCAGCAGTAAAGACAGGGCCGGTGAAGCTTTCTTT. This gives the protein CASSKDRAGEAFF.